A single sample is the source of the 8 T cell receptor beta chains below, sequenced in a study of blood T cells in healthy people across ages (dated by TCRdb to the mid-2010s). Libraries were made using 5' RACE. The instrument was an Illumina HiSeq 2500. The second PCR ran for about 7 to 11 cycles and used a J-beta primer mix along with a sample-barcoded 5' primer. Clones were called with MiXCR by TCRdb after fastp trimmed the public reads at Q25, and only in-frame beta chains were retained. Each CDR3 protein gets just one entry, which takes the most common genes and DNA from the rows behind it. The sample table contains hundreds of thousands of distinct CDR3 sequences; only one count was recorded for approximately 53% of them. The ten most abundant clones make up roughly 25% of the sample. Sequenced: blood. The receptors were sampled from a man aged 35-49 years in good health.

About this clonotype itself: The junction departs from the called germline gene at one end, perhaps through a read error. The chain carries TRBV24-1 and TRBJ2-5; perhaps D is TRBD1 or TRBD2 (5 bases each). CDR1 and CDR2 from the germline V gene are KGHDR and SFDVKD. The CDR3 consists of 15 residues. CDR3 sequence reads: CTTSEPGPYLEEQYF. The CDR3, as DNA: TGTACCACCAGTGAACCGGGACCGTACCTGGAAGAGCAGTACTTC.

The rearrangement uses TRBV4-3 and TRBJ2-3, with D perhaps matching TRBD2 (5 bases). The V end lost 1 base, the J end lost 4 bases, and 9 bases lay between the germline ends. CDR3 length equals 14 residues. Germline values: CDR1 LGHNA, CDR2 YSLEER. The CDR3 here is CASSQGGSPDTQYF. The CDR3 coding sequence is TGCGCCAGCAGCCAAGGTGGGAGTCCAGATACGCAGTATTTT.

The gene calls are TRBV5-1 and TRBJ2-7; D is unresolved. CDR3 length: 16 residues. Trimming took off 1 base at V and 7 bases at J, with 21 bases between the two ends. Germline CDR1 SGHRS, CDR2 YFSETQ. CDR3 region: CASSLSGPPTDNEQYF. CDR3 DNA sequence: TGCGCCAGCAGCTTGTCGGGCCCCCCCACAGACAATGAGCAGTACTTC. The full variable domain, its missing parts supplied by reference TRBV5-1 and TRBJ2-7, is KAGVTQTPRYLIKTRGQQVTLSCSPISGHRSVSWYQQTPGQGLQFLFEYFSETQRNKGNFPGRFSGRQFSNSRSEMNVSTLELGDSALYLCASSLSGPPTDNEQYFGPGTRLTVT.

In this sample, this clonotype turned up a few times. The rearrangement uses TRBV6-6 and TRBJ2-7, with 9 bases fitting TRBD1. The CDR3 covers 14 residues. V gave up 6 bases and J gave up 5 bases; unmatched junction bases: 8. Germline assignment: CDR1 MNHNY and CDR2 SVGAGI (reference sequence). The CDR3 nucleotides are TGTGCCAGCAGCCCTGGGACAGGGTTTGACGAGCAGTACTTC. It yields the protein CASSPGTGFDEQYF.

As concerns this clonotype: A much larger clonotype is one base distant, so this may be a read error. This chain links TRBV20-1 with TRBJ1-4; D uncertain. V lost 3 bases and J 8 bases, leaving 19 bases between the germline ends. This CDR3 region has 15 residues. Germline-derived CDR1 and CDR2 are DFQATT and SNEGSKA (reference sequence). The DNA of the CDR3 is TGCAGTGCTAGGGAGGCAAGTACAGCAGACGAAAAACTGTTTTTT. Amino acid sequence: CSAREASTADEKLFF.

In this sample, this clonotype turned up a few times. J is TRBJ2-7 and V is TRBV6-2 or TRBV6-3, with TRBD1 identical over 10 bases. V was clipped by 2 bases and J by 5 bases; unmatched bases: 6. CDR3 length equals 15 residues. Germline CDR1 is MNHEY and CDR2 is SVGEGT. This CDR3 is CASSYSRQGAHEQYF. The CDR3 DNA follows: TGTGCCAGCAGTTACAGCCGACAGGGGGCCCACGAGCAGTACTTC.

This clonotype was counted a single time. At one end the junction does not follow the germline gene, possibly because of a read error. The chain joins TRBV6-5 to TRBJ2-7; D is possibly TRBD2 (6 bases). The CDR3 covers 15 residues. The germline V gene has CDR1 MNHEY and CDR2 SVGAGI. The CDR3 protein is CAGGMVAGSSYEQHF. In DNA form, the CDR3 reads TGTGCCGGCGGAATGGTCGCGGGGAGCTCCTACGAGCAGCACTTC.

CDR3 DNA sequence: TGCGCCAGCAGCCAAGAAGGCGGGAGGGAATACGAGCAGTACTTC. Encoded protein: CASSQEGGREYEQYF. The V gene is TRBV4-3, the J gene TRBJ2-7, with 9 positions matching TRBD2. Trimming at V came to 0 bases and at J to 4 bases, leaving 4 bases not matched to a gene. The CDR3 spans 15 residues. CDR1 LGHNA and CDR2 YSLEER come from the germline V gene.